Each of the 25 T cell receptor beta chains below was sequenced from the same sample in a study of blood T cell repertoires in COVID-19. Using immunoSEQ multiplex PCR, the repertoire was profiled, and TCRdb retains in-frame clones only, with some absent. The data show 250,000 or so clones, with about 86% seen just once and approximately 1.4% held by the top ten. Specimen: peripheral blood. The origin of the receptors is an elderly man with acute or convalescent COVID-19.

The chain recombines TRBV18 with TRBJ1-4, with 7 bases fitting TRBD1. CDR1 is KGHSH, CDR2 LQKENI, per germline. The CDR3 loop spans 13 amino acids. V gave up 6 bases and J gave up 6 bases; unmatched junction bases: 4. This chain's CDR3 is CASSLDRDEKLFF. The CDR3, as DNA: TGTGCCAGCTCCCTCGACAGGGATGAAAAACTGTTTTTT. The variable domain in full, with the rest retrieved from reference TRBV18 and TRBJ1-4, is NAGVMQNPRHLVRRRGQEARLRCSPMKGHSHVYWYRQLPEEGLKFMVYLQKENIIDESGMPKERFSAEFPKEGPSILRIQQVVRGDSAAYFCASSLDRDEKLFFGSGTQLSVL.

This chain connects TRBV2 to TRBJ2-1; tentatively, D is TRBD1 (6 bases). The length of the CDR3 is 13 residues. Between the trimmed V and J ends, which lost 6 bases and 9 bases, there was a span of 15 bases. Germline CDR1 and CDR2: SNHLY and FYNNEI. The CDR3 nucleotides read TGTGCCAGCAGCGTTACAGGGAACAGTGAGCAGTTCTTC. It codes for CASSVTGNSEQFF. Full variable domain (rest looked up from reference TRBV2 and TRBJ2-1): EPEVTQTPSHQVTQMGQEVILRCVPISNHLYFYWYRQILGQKVEFLVSFYNNEISEKSEIFDDQFSVERPDGSNFTLKIRSTKLEDSAMYFCASSVTGNSEQFFGPGTRLTVL.

This chain joins TRBV5-4 and TRBJ2-5, with a tentative D call TRBD2 (5 bases). The CDR3 covers 13 residues. CDR1 is SGHNT and CDR2 is YYREEE in the germline V gene (reference sequence). V lost 0 bases, J lost 5 bases, and 8 bases lay in between. Written as DNA, the CDR3 is TGTGCCAGCAGCTTGGGACTATCGGAGACCCAGTACTTC. This gives the protein CASSLGLSETQYF.

The rearrangement uses TRBV9 and TRBJ1-2, with 9 positions matching TRBD1. The CDR3 has 16 residues. The V and J ends lost 2 bases and 1 base, in that order; junction bases with no gene match: 6. Germline V gene data show CDR1 as SGDLS and CDR2 as YYNGEE. The CDR3 spells CASSVLGTGNNYGYTF. The CDR3 nucleotides read TGTGCCAGCAGCGTTCTTGGGACAGGGAATAACTATGGCTACACCTTC. The full variable domain, completed using reference TRBV9 and TRBJ1-2, is DSGVTQTPKHLITATGQRVTLRCSPRSGDLSVYWYQQSLDQGLQFLIQYYNGEERAKGNILERFSAQQFPDLHSELNLSSLELGDSALYFCASSVLGTGNNYGYTFGSGTRLTVV.

DNA for the CDR3: TGTGCCAGCAGCAAGGGACAGGAGAACACTGAAGCTTTCTTT. This codes for CASSKGQENTEAFF. The chain couples TRBV7-6 to TRBJ1-1; 8 bases agree with TRBD1. Germline V gene lookup returns CDR1 SGHVS and CDR2 FNYEAQ. V lost 5 bases to trimming and J lost 1 base; unmatched junction nucleotides: 3. This CDR3 comprises 14 residues.

In DNA, the CDR3 is TGTGCCAGCAGCTCTACCGGGACACCGCCCTACGAGCAGTACTTC. This encodes CASSSTGTPPYEQYF. V usage is TRBV7-9 and J usage is TRBJ2-7; weak D call: TRBD1 (6 bases). Germline V gene lookup returns CDR1 SEHNR and CDR2 FQNEAQ (reference sequence). With 4 bases removed from V and 2 bases from J, the gap between germline ends came to 15 bases. This CDR3 region has 15 residues.

The rearrangement uses TRBV7-8 and TRBJ1-5, with 7 positions matching TRBD1. J was trimmed by 3 bases and V by 5 bases; bases with no gene match: 7. Germline V gene data show CDR1 as SGHVS and CDR2 as FQNEAQ. CDR3 length equals 15 residues. The CDR3 coding sequence is TGTGCCAGCAGCCCTAGGGGACAGACCAATCAGCCCCAGCATTTT. Protein sequence: CASSPRGQTNQPQHF. Full variable domain (outside the CDR3, taken from reference TRBV7-8 and TRBJ1-5): GAGVSQSPRYKVAKRGQDVALRCDPISGHVSLFWYQQALGQGPEFLTYFQNEAQLDKSGLPSDRFFAERPEGSVSTLKIQRTQQEDSAVYLCASSPRGQTNQPQHFGDGTRLSIL.

This clone was observed a few times. The chain uses TRBV3-1 (or the pseudogene TRBV3-2) and TRBJ1-6; D unresolved. The CDR3 totals 15 residues. From germline, CDR1 is LGHDT and CDR2 YNNKEL (reference sequence). Trimming cost V 1 base and J 9 bases, with 13 bases left between them. CDR3 DNA sequence: TGTGCCAGCAGCCAAGGCCCGGGATTCGGTTCACCCCTCCACTTT. Amino acid sequence: CASSQGPGFGSPLHF.

The CDR3 sequence: CSVNLAGAYTDTQYF. CDR3 nucleotide sequence: TGCAGCGTAAACTTAGCGGGAGCTTACACAGATACGCAGTATTTT. The V call is TRBV29-1, the J call TRBJ2-3; 9 bases fit TRBD2. V trimming: 6 bases; J trimming: 2 bases; junction bases outside the gene matches: 9. This CDR3 is 15 amino acids long. From germline, CDR1 is SQVTM and CDR2 ANQGSEA.

This chain links TRBV10-3 with TRBJ1-1, with a weak D call TRBD1 (5 bases). The CDR3 length is 14 residues. Germline V gene data show CDR1 as ENHRY and CDR2 as SYGVKD. Trimming pared 3 bases from V and 6 bases from J, leaving 14 bases between. The CDR3 DNA is TGTGCCATCAGTGAAGGGCCAGGCAGGGCTGAAGCTTTCTTT. Protein product: CAISEGPGRAEAFF.

The J gene is TRBJ2-1, the V gene TRBV2; the D gene is possibly TRBD1 (5 bases). Trimming pared 4 bases from V and 0 bases from J, leaving 13 bases between. The CDR3 runs 16 residues. CDR1 and CDR2 from the germline V gene are SNHLY and FYNNEI. CDR3 region: CASSARTLSSYNEQFF. The CDR3 DNA is TGTGCCAGCAGTGCAAGGACACTCTCCTCCTACAATGAGCAGTTCTTC.

This clone was seen a handful of times. This chain joins TRBV7-9 and TRBJ2-1; the match to TRBD2 covers 8 bases. The CDR3 length is 15 residues. Germline values: CDR1 SEHNR, CDR2 FQNEAQ (reference sequence). With 5 bases clipped from V and 9 bases from J, the junction kept 12 bases outside the gene matches. This chain's CDR3 is CASSPHGRVVSEQFF. Written as DNA, the CDR3 is TGTGCCAGCAGCCCTCACGGGAGGGTCGTGAGTGAGCAGTTCTTC. The variable domain in full, with the rest retrieved from reference TRBV7-9 and TRBJ2-1, is DTGVSQNPRHKITKRGQNVTFRCDPISEHNRLYWYRQTLGQGPEFLTYFQNEAQLEKSRLLSDRFSAERPKGSFSTLEIQRTEQGDSAMYLCASSPHGRVVSEQFFGPGTRLTVL.

The V and J genes are TRBV7-8 and TRBJ1-3; D uncertain. The germline V and J ends were trimmed by 4 bases and 3 bases, with 13 bases remaining between them. The length of the CDR3 is 15 residues. Germline CDR1 reads SGHVS; CDR2 reads FQNEAQ. DNA of the CDR3: TGTGCCAGCAGCTCGTCGGGAGTTAGTGGAAACACCATATATTTT. It is translated as CASSSSGVSGNTIYF.

This clone was recorded once. The chain links TRBV5-6 to TRBJ1-5; 10 bases line up with TRBD1. Germline assignment: CDR1 SGHDT and CDR2 YYEEEE. V lost 2 bases, J lost 0 bases, and 8 bases stayed unmatched. The CDR3 consists of 18 residues. CDR3 nucleotides: TGTGCCAGCAGCTTTTGGGGACAGGGGCGAAATAGCAATCAGCCCCAGCATTTT. It translates to CASSFWGQGRNSNQPQHF.

The CDR3 is CASSTLRNTGELFF. The CDR3 nucleotides are TGTGCCAGCAGTACCCTCAGGAACACCGGGGAGCTGTTTTTT. The chain joins TRBV7-6 to TRBJ2-2; D remains ambiguous. The germline V gene encodes CDR1 SGHVS and CDR2 FNYEAQ. Trimming cost V 6 bases and J 1 base, with 9 bases left between them. The CDR3 extends over 14 amino acids.

V usage is TRBV6-2 or TRBV6-3 and J usage is TRBJ1-5; 8 nucleotides align to TRBD1. With V trimmed by 2 bases and J by 2 bases, 2 bases remained unmatched. This CDR3 spans 15 amino acids. CDR1 is MNHEY, CDR2 SVGEGT, per germline. In DNA, the CDR3 is TGTGCCAGCAGTTACGTGACAGGGGGCAATCAGCCCCAGCATTTT. The encoded protein is CASSYVTGGNQPQHF.

The chain couples TRBV2 to TRBJ1-2, with D unclear. The CDR3 runs 14 residues. Germline lookup yields CDR1 SNHLY and CDR2 FYNNEI. Deletions cut 6 bases from V and 4 bases from J, with 15 bases between. The DNA for the CDR3 is TGTGCCAGCAGGAGGCTCGGGAGTTCCTATGGCTACACCTTC. This encodes CASRRLGSSYGYTF.

This chain uses TRBV20-1 with TRBJ2-1, with TRBD2 as a possible D gene (5 bases). Germline CDR1 reads DFQATT; CDR2 reads SNEGSKA (reference sequence). This CDR3 spans 15 amino acids. Trimming pared 3 bases from V and 7 bases from J, leaving 19 bases between. The CDR3 nucleotides are TGCAGTGCTAGTATGCTCGGGATACGGTGGAATGAGCAGTTCTTC. The encoded protein is CSASMLGIRWNEQFF.

Note on this clone: Other DNA sequences in this sample translate to the same CDR3. The chain has TRBV19 and TRBJ1-3, with unresolved D. The germline gives CDR1 LNHDA, CDR2 SQIVND (reference sequence). This CDR3 has 14 residues. V lost 0 bases and J 0 bases, leaving 3 bases between the germline ends. This CDR3 reads CASSIDSSGNTIYF. CDR3 nucleotides: TGTGCCAGTAGTATAGACAGCTCTGGAAACACCATATATTTT.

The chain uses TRBV10-3 and TRBJ1-6, with D perhaps matching TRBD1 (5 bases). The germline gives CDR1 ENHRY, CDR2 SYGVKD. CDR3 length: 14 residues. Trimming took off 3 bases at V and 11 bases at J, with 14 bases between the two ends. The CDR3 loop is CAISDRQGGPPLHF. For the CDR3, the DNA is TGTGCCATCAGTGACAGGCAGGGAGGTCCACCCCTCCACTTT.

V and J are TRBV3-1 (or the pseudogene TRBV3-2) and TRBJ1-1; D is ambiguous. This CDR3 region has 14 residues. Germline V CDR1 and CDR2: LGHDT, YNNKEL (reference sequence). The V end lost 1 base, the J end lost 4 bases, and 10 bases lay between the germline ends. This CDR3 is CASSQVGPGTEAFF. In DNA, the CDR3 is TGTGCCAGCAGCCAAGTTGGGCCTGGCACTGAAGCTTTCTTT.

The chain recombines TRBV28 with TRBJ1-1; 8 positions agree with TRBD1. Germline V gene lookup returns CDR1 MDHEN and CDR2 SYDVKM. V shed 5 bases and J 4 bases; nucleotides not matched to a gene: 9. The length of the CDR3 is 15 residues. The CDR3 region is CASSTQGARVTEAFF. The CDR3 nucleotides read TGTGCCAGCAGTACCCAGGGGGCACGGGTCACTGAAGCTTTCTTT. The full variable domain, its missing parts supplied by reference TRBV28 and TRBJ1-1, is DVKVTQSSRYLVKRTGEKVFLECVQDMDHENMFWYRQDPGLGLRLIYFSYDVKMKEKGDIPEGYSVSREKKERFSLILESASTNQTSMYLCASSTQGARVTEAFFGQGTRLTVV.

V is TRBV6-1 and J is TRBJ2-7, with 7 bases identical to TRBD1. This CDR3 has 15 residues. Trimming removed 6 bases from V and 0 bases from J; junction bases left unmatched: 8. Germline lookup yields CDR1 MNHNS and CDR2 SASEGT. CDR3 amino acids: CASSLGQQISYEQYF. CDR3 bases: TGTGCCAGCAGCCTGGGACAGCAGATCTCCTACGAGCAGTACTTC.

This chain connects TRBV29-1 to TRBJ1-2; D remains ambiguous. The CDR3 covers 12 residues. Between the trimmed V and J ends, which lost 7 bases and 4 bases, there was a span of 13 bases. Looked up from germline, CDR1 is SQVTM and CDR2 is ANQGSEA. CDR3 DNA sequence: TGCAGCGCAGGAGGACCGACCTATGGCTACACCTTC. Translating gives CSAGGPTYGYTF.

The chain uses TRBV7-2 and TRBJ1-1; TRBD1 might be the D (5 bases). With 1 base removed from V and 7 bases from J, the gap between germline ends came to 16 bases. CDR1 and CDR2 from the germline V gene are SGHTA and FQGNSA. The CDR3 runs 15 residues. CDR3 amino acids: CASSLDRGSYSEAFF. The CDR3 nucleotides read TGTGCCAGCAGCTTAGATAGGGGATCCTACAGTGAAGCTTTCTTT.